This entry concerns a single T cell receptor beta chain. Its antigen is not yet known. No qualities accompany the bases; no much larger clone lies one base away. This record belongs to a study of blood T cell repertoires in COVID-19 (dated by TCRdb to the early 2020s). For the study in its entirety: Samples from collaborators originated in the United States, Italy and Spain and spanned both the acute and convalescent phases of COVID-19. The repertoires were released in a freely available public database meant as a resource for research on the immune response to SARS-CoV-2. Subjects who had been exposed to COVID-19, were actively infected with it, or had recovered from it provided the deeply sampled blood TCRbeta repertoires that made up the dataset. The material from the prospective study consisted of cDNA or gDNA derived from T cells, B-cell-depleted T cells, or PBMCs. Samples were obtained from the ongoing ImmuneRACE study (first 160 participants) and from about 1,300 subjects provided by 6 global collaborators. Nearly every sample came with metadata listing a de-identified subject ID, COVID-19 status, age in years and sex. Where HLA class I and class II types were available, the types were taken from metadata supplied by the sample provider, not from assay-based typing. General conclusions and limits of the study: The quantity of clinical and demographic metadata differed by source and by participant and was supplied without curation.

TCRbeta CDR3 regions were amplified from genomic DNA by means of the immunoSEQ Assay, a bias-controlled multiplex PCR. In the source study's methods: The number of nucleated cells in each sample was estimated from the amplification of reference gene primers within the assay. To quantify the absolute abundance of each unique TCRbeta CDR3 rearrangement, sequence reads were collapsed and filtered. Productive Simpson clonality was computed per sample as the square root of Simpson's diversity index over productive rearrangements. Drawn from immuneACCESS, this table holds only the in-frame rearrangements with V and J called that TCRdb kept. Clones are partly lost; checked studies trace under half to an unresolved V gene and leave the rest unexplained. V and J calls and clone size are copied from that table; D and trimming were computed from the DNA. In all, the sample holds approximately 480,000 clones, and 85% to 90% of those were seen once. The leading ten clones occupy approximately 0.9% of the sample.

In Seattle, one collaborating source enrolled patients while the infection was active and tracked those patients longitudinally over the course of disease. Each collaborating institution followed its own protocols to collect whole blood in K2EDTA tubes. Collaborator samples were shipped for TCRbeta analysis as frozen whole blood, isolated PBMCs, or DNA extracted from either sample type. Looking up the germline V gene yields CDR1 MNHEY and CDR2 SVGAGI. V and J lose 7 bases and 4 bases, and a span of 14 bases separates them. The CDR3 sequence holds 13 residues, the cysteine and phenylalanine included. The DNA shown is the 39-base CDR3, in frame from base 1.

Sequences were obtained from peripheral blood. Here the chain combines TRBV6-5 and TRBJ2-7, with the identity of the D gene unclear. This receptor was identified in a man between 18 and 29 years old with COVID-19, enrolled during active disease. The DNA sequence is TGTGCCAGCAAGTATGGCGGCATTTACGAGCAGTACTTC. Protein translation: CASKYGGIYEQYF.